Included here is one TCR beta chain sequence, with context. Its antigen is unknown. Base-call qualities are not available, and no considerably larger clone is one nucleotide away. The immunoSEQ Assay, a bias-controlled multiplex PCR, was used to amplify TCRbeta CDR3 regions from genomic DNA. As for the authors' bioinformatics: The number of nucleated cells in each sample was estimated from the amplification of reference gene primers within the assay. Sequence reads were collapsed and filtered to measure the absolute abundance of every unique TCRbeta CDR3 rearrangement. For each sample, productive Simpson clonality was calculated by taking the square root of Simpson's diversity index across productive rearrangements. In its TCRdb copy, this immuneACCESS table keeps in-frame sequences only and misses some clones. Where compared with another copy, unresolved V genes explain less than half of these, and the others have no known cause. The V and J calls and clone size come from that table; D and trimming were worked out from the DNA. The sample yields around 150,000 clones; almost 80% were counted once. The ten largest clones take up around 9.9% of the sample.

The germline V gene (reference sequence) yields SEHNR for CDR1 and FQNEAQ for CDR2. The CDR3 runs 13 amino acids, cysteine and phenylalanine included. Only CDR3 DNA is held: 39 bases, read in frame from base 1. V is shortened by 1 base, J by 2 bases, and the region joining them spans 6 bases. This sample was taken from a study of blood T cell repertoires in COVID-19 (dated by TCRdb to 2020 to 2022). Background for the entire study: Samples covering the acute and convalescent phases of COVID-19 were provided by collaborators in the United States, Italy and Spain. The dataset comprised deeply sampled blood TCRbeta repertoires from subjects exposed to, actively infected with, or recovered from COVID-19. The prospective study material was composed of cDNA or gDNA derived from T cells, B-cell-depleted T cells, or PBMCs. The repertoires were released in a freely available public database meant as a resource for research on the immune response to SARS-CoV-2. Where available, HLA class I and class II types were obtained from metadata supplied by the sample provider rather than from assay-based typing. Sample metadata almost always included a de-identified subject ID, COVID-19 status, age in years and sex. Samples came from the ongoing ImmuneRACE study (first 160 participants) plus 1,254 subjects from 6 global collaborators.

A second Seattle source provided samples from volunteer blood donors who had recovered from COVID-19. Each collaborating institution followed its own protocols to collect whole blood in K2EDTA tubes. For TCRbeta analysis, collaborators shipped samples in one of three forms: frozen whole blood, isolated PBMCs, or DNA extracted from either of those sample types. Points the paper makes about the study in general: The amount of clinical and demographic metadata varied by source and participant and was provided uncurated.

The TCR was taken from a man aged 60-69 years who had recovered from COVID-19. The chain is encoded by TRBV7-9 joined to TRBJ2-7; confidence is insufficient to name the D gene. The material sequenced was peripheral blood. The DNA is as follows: TGTGCCAGCAGCTTAGGCAGGCCCTACGAGCAGTACTTC. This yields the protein CASSLGRPYEQYF.